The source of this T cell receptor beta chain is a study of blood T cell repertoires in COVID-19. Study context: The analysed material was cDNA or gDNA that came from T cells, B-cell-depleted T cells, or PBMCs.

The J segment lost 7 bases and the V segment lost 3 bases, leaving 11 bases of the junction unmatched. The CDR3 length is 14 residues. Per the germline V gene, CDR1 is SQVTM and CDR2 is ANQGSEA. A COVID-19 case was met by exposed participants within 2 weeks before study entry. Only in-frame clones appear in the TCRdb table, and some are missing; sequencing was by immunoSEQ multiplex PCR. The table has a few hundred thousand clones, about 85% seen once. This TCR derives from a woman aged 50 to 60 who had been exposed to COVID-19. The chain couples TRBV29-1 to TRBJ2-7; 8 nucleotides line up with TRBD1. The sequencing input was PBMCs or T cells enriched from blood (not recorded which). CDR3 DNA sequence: TGCAGCGTTGACAGGGGGCAGGGGGCTGGTGAGCAGTACTTC. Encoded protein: CSVDRGQGAGEQYF.